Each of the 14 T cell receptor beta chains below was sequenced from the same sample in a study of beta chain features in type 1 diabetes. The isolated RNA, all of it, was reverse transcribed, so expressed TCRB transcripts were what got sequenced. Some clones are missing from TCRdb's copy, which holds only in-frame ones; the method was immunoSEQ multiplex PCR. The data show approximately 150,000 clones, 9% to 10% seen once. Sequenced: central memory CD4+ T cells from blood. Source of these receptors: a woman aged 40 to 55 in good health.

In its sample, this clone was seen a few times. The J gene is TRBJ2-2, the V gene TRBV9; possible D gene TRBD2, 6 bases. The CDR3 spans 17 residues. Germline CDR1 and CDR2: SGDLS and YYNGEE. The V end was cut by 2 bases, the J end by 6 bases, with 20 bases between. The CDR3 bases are TGTGCCAGCAGCGTTACCGGGACTGCTCGTCACGCCGGGGAGCTGTTTTTT. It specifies CASSVTGTARHAGELFF.

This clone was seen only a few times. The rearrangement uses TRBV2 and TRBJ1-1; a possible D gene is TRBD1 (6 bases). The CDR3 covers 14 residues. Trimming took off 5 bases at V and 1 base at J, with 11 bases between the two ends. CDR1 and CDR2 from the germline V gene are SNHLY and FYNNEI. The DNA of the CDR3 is TGTGCCAGCAGTTACAGGGCCGGGAACACTGAAGCTTTCTTT. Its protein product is CASSYRAGNTEAFF.

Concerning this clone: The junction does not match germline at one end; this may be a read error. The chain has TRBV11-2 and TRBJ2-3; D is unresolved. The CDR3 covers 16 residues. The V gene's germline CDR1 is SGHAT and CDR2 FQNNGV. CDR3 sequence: CASSHIRLDTGDTQYF. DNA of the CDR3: TGCGCCAGCAGCCACATTAGACTCGATACCGGCGATACGCAGTATTTT.

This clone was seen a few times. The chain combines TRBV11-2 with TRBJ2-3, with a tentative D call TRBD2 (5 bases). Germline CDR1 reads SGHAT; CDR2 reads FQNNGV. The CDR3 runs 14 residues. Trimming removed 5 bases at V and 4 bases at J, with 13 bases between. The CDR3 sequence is CASSLLGSADTQYF. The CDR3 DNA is TGTGCCAGCAGCCTTTTAGGTAGCGCAGATACGCAGTATTTT.

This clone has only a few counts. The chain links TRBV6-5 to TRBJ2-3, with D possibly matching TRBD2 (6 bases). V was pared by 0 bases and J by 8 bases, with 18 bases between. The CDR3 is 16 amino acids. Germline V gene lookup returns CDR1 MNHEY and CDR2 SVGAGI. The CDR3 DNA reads TGTGCCAGCAGTTACTCGATGGGCAGGGCGGAGGGTACGCAGTATTTT. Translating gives CASSYSMGRAEGTQYF.

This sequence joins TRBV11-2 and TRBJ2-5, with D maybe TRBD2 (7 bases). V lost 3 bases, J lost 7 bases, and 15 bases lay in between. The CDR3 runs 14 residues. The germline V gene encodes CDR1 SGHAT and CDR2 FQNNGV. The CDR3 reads CASSFGGARATQYF. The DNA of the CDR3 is TGTGCCAGCAGCTTTGGGGGGGCGAGAGCGACCCAGTACTTC.

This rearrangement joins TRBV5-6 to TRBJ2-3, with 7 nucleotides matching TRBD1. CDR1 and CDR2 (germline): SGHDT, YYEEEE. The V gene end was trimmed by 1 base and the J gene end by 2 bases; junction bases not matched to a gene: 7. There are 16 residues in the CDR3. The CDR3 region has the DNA TGTGCCAGCAGCTTGAACAGGGGCGGACTCACAGATACGCAGTATTTT. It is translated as CASSLNRGGLTDTQYF.

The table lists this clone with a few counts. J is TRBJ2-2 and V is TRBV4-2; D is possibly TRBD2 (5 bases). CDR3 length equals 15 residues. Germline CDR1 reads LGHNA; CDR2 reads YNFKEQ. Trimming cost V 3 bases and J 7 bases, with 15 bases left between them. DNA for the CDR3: TGTGCCAGCAGCCACCGGGATGGGGATGACGGGGAGCTGTTTTTT. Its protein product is CASSHRDGDDGELFF.

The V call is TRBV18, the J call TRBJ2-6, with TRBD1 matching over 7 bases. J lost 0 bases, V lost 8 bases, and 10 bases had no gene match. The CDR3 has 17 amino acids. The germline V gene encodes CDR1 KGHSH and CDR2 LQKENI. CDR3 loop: CASATRAGGSGANVLTF. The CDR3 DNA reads TGTGCCAGCGCAACCCGGGCAGGGGGCTCTGGGGCCAACGTCCTGACTTTC.

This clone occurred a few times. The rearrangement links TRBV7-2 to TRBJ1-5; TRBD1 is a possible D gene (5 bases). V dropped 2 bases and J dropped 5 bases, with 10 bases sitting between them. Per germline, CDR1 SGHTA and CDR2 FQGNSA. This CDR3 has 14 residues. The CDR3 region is CASSLFVRDQPQHF. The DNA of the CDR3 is TGTGCCAGCAGCTTATTCGTCAGGGATCAGCCCCAGCATTTT.

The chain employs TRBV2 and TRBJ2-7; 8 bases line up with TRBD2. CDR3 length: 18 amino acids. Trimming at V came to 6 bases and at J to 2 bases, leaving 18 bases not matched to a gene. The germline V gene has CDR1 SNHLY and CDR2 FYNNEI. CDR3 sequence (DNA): TGTGCCAGCAGCGGGAGGGAGGCAGGCGGAGGCCTTACCTACGAGCAGTACTTC. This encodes CASSGREAGGGLTYEQYF.

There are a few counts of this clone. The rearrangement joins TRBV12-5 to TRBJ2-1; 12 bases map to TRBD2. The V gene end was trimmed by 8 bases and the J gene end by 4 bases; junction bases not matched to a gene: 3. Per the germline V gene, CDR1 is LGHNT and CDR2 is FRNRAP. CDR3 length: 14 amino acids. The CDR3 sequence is CASRGTSGYNEQFF. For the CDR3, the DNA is TGTGCTAGTAGGGGGACTAGCGGGTACAATGAGCAGTTCTTC.

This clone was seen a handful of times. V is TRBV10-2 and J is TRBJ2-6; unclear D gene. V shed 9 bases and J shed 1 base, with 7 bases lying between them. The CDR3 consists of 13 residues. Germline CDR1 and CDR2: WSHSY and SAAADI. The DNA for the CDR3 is TGCGCCAGTCACAAATCTGGGGCCAACGTCCTGACTTTC. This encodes CASHKSGANVLTF.

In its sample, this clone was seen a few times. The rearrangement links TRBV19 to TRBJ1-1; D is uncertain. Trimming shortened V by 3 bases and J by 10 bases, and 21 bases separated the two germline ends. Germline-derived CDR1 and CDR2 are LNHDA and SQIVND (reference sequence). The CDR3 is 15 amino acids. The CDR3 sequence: CASSMDSGIHRGAFF. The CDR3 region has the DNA TGTGCCAGTAGTATGGATAGCGGTATCCATCGAGGAGCTTTCTTT.